These T cell receptor beta chains were read from a single sample in a study of cytomegalovirus exposure and HLA in healthy donors. The table came from immunoSEQ multiplex PCR; TCRdb's copy has only in-frame clones and leaves some out. The sample lists 150,000 to 200,000 clones, 77% occurring once. Material: PBMCs. The source is a woman in her forties in good health and CMV-seropositive. Both conserved end residues are part of each CDR3. A D gene is named only where the DNA matches it firmly. Clone size, where shown, is once, few, many, or a class for clones that have expanded.

>16|-|TRBJ2-7|TRBD1|TRBV11-2
TGTGCCAGCAGCATCCGGGGGACAGGCAAAAATAGCGAGCAGTACTTC
CASSIRGTGKNSEQYF
>14|-|TRBJ1-2|TRBD1|TRBV19
TGTGCCACCCAGACTGGAGGGGGCGGTGACGGCTACACCTTC
CATQTGGGGDGYTF
>17|-|TRBJ2-2|TRBD2|TRBV5-4
TGTGCCAGCAGCTCCCGGACTAGCGGGGGGGACACCGGGGAGCTGTTTTTT
CASSSRTSGGDTGELFF
>17|-|TRBJ2-1|TRBD2|TRBV7-2
TGTGCCAGCAGCCCTCGCGGGGGGCGTAGCTCCTACAATGAGCAGTTCTTC
CASSPRGGRSSYNEQFF
>15|-|TRBJ1-2|-|TRBV7-2
TGTGCCAGCAGTCCCAAAGGGGGTACTTACTATGGCTACACCTTC
CASSPKGGTYYGYTF
>14|once|TRBJ2-6|-|TRBV5-6
TGTGCCAGCAGACAGACCTCTGGGGCCAACGTCCTGACTTTC
CASRQTSGANVLTF
>15|-|TRBJ1-2|-|TRBV5-1
TGCGCCAGCAGCTTGGTAGGCAGGGGTTATAGTGGCTACACCTTC
CASSLVGRGYSGYTF
>14|-|TRBJ1-2|-|TRBV5-1
TGCGCCAGCAGCTTGTTGGGGGGGGCGGATGGCTACACCTTC
CASSLLGGADGYTF
>16|-|TRBJ2-1|-|TRBV10-1
TGCGCCAGCAGTGATGGGGGGGCAGGGGGCTTTAATGAGCAGTTCTTC
CASSDGGAGGFNEQFF
>15|-|TRBJ2-7|TRBD1|TRBV7-2
TGTGCCAGCAGCTTCGACTCTCAGGGGGTCCACGAGCAGTACTTC
CASSFDSQGVHEQYF
>14|-|TRBJ1-1|-|TRBV18
TGTGCCAGCTCACCACAGGGGCGCGACACTGAAGCTTTCTTT
CASSPQGRDTEAFF
>15|few|TRBJ1-2|TRBD1|TRBV28
TGTGCCAGCAGTCTGACAGGGGGCGTTATAGGGGGCTACACCTTC
CASSLTGGVIGGYTF
>13|-|TRBJ2-4|-|TRBV12-5
TGTGCTAGTGGTTCCCCGGGCAAAAACATTCAGTACTTC
CASGSPGKNIQYF
>14|-|TRBJ1-2|TRBD1|TRBV6-1
TGTGCCAGCAGTGGACAGGGGTTATCCTATGGCTACACCTTC
CASSGQGLSYGYTF
>15|-|TRBJ1-2|TRBD1|TRBV27
TGTGCCAGCAGTTTCGTGGGGGCAGGGGGCAATGGCTACACCTTC
CASSFVGAGGNGYTF
>14|-|TRBJ1-3|-|TRBV30
TGTGCCTGGAGTTCACTCTCCTCTGGAAACACCATATATTTT
CAWSSLSSGNTIYF
>13|-|TRBJ1-1|-|TRBV4-3
TGCGCCAGCAGCCAAGGTGGCAACACTGAAGCTTTCTTT
CASSQGGNTEAFF
>14|few|TRBJ1-1|TRBD1|TRBV19
TGTGCCAGTAGTACCGGGACAGGTTTCACTGAAGCTTTCTTT
CASSTGTGFTEAFF
>12|-|TRBJ2-7|-|TRBV29-1
TGCAGCGCCGTTGACAGCAGCTACGAGCAGTACTTC
CSAVDSSYEQYF
>16|-|TRBJ2-1|-|TRBV4-3
TGCGCCAGCAGCCCCCTCGTCCCGGGCTCCTACAATGAGCAGTTCTTC
CASSPLVPGSYNEQFF
>14|few|TRBJ1-5|TRBD1|TRBV10-2
TGCGCCAGCAGTGTAGGACAGGGAGGTCAGCCCCAGCATTTT
CASSVGQGGQPQHF
>14|-|TRBJ1-5|TRBD1|TRBV7-8
TGTGCCAGCAGCTCAGTGACAGGGGTACAGCCCCAGCATTTT
CASSSVTGVQPQHF
>14|-|TRBJ2-7|TRBD2|TRBV10-2
TGCGCCAGCAGCCCGGGACTAGCGGGAGTAGGGCAGTACTTC
CASSPGLAGVGQYF
>15|-|TRBJ2-7|-|TRBV18
TGTGCCAGCACAGCTCAGGCCGGGACAATTTACGAGCAGTACTTC
CASTAQAGTIYEQYF
>14|-|TRBJ2-7|-|TRBV7-6
TGTGCCAGCAGCTTATTTAGCGAGTTTTACGAGCAGTACTTC
CASSLFSEFYEQYF
>19|-|TRBJ1-1|TRBD1|TRBV7-9
TGTGCCAGCAGCTTGGGGCCGGGACAGGGAAGCGTCATGAACACTGAAGCTTTCTTT
CASSLGPGQGSVMNTEAFF
>14|-|TRBJ2-3|-|TRBV5-1
TGCGCCAGCAGCTTGCCAGGGGTCGCAGATACGCAGTATTTT
CASSLPGVADTQYF
>15|-|TRBJ2-3|TRBD1|TRBV29-1
TGCAGCGTGGACCCCGGGACAGGGGGAAAGTGGACGCAGTATTTT
CSVDPGTGGKWTQYF
>14|-|TRBJ1-2|TRBD1|TRBV19
TGTGCCAGTATGCCGGGACAGGGTTATGATGGCTACACCTTC
CASMPGQGYDGYTF
>17|-|TRBJ2-7|TRBD2|TRBV4-1
TGCGCCAGCAGCCACTCTACTAGCGGGAGGACCTCCTACGAGCAGTACTTC
CASSHSTSGRTSYEQYF
>16|-|TRBJ2-3|TRBD1|TRBV19
TGTGCCAGTAGTATTCTAGGCCAGGGGGCTTCGGATACGCAGTATTTT
CASSILGQGASDTQYF
>12|-|TRBJ2-1|-|TRBV5-4
TGTGCCAGCAGCTTATTAGACAATGAGCAGTTCTTC
CASSLLDNEQFF
>15|-|TRBJ2-3|-|TRBV18
TGTGCCAGCTCACCCGGACTTCAGGACACAGATACGCAGTATTTT
CASSPGLQDTDTQYF
>11|-|TRBJ1-4|-|TRBV30
TGTGCCTGGCAGGAAAATGAAAAACTGTTTTTT
CAWQENEKLFF
>14|-|TRBJ2-7|TRBD2|TRBV7-6
TGTGCCAGCAGCTCGAGCGGGGGAGGGTACGAGCAGTACTTC
CASSSSGGGYEQYF
>15|-|TRBJ2-1|TRBD2|TRBV28
TGTGCCAGCAGTTCCGGACTAGCGGGGAATAATGAGCAGTTCTTC
CASSSGLAGNNEQFF
>13|-|TRBJ2-7|TRBD2|TRBV5-6
TGTGCCAGCAGCCTTGGATTAGCGGGGGAGCAGTACTTC
CASSLGLAGEQYF
>11|-|TRBJ2-1|-|TRBV5-1
TGCGCCAGCAGCTTTAGACAGGAGCAGTTCTTC
CASSFRQEQFF
>13|-|TRBJ2-2|-|TRBV2
TGTGCCAGCTCTGCGCGGGGAGGCGGGGAGCTGTTTTTT
CASSARGGGELFF
>15|-|TRBJ2-1|-|TRBV5-1
TGCGCCAGCAGCTTGATAGCGGCGTCCTACAATGAGCAGTTCTTC
CASSLIAASYNEQFF
>14|few|TRBJ1-1|-|TRBV4-3
TGCGCCAGCAGCCAAGGTGGGGGCGGCACTGAAGCTTTCTTT
CASSQGGGGTEAFF
>15|-|TRBJ2-3|-|TRBV7-9
TGTGCCAGCAGCTGGCTCAGCGGAAGCACAGATACGCAGTATTTT
CASSWLSGSTDTQYF
>13|-|TRBJ2-2|-|TRBV30
TGTGCCTGGAGTGTACAGGGTAACGGGGAGCTGTTTTTT
CAWSVQGNGELFF